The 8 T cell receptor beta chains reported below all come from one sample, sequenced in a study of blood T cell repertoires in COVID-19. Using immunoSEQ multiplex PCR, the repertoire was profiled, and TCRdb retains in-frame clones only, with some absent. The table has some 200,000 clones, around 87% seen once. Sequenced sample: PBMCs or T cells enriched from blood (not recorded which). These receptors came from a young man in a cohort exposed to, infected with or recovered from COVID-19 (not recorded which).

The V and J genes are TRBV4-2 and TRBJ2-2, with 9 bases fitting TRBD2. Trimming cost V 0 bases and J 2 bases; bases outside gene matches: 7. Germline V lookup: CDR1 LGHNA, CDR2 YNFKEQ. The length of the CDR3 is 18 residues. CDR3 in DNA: TGTGCCAGCAGCCAAGATACGGCTAGCGGGATTAACACCGGGGAGCTGTTTTTT. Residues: CASSQDTASGINTGELFF.

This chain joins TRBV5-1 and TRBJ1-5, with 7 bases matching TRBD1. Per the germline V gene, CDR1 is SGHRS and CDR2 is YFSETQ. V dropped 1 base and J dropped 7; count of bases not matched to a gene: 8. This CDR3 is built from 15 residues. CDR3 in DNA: TGCGCCAGCAGCTTGACAGGGGCGGGAGGGCAGCCCCAGCATTTT. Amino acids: CASSLTGAGGQPQHF.

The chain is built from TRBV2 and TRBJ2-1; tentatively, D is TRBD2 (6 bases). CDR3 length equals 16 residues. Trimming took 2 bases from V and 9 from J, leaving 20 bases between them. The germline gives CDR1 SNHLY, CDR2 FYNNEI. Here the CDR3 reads CASSEFGGYPPGEQFF. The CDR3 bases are TGTGCCAGCAGTGAATTCGGGGGATACCCTCCTGGTGAGCAGTTCTTC.

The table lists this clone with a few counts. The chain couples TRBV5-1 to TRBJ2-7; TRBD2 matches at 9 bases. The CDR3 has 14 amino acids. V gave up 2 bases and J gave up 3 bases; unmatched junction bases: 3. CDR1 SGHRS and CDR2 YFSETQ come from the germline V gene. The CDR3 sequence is CASSLAGGGYEQYF. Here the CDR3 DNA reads TGCGCCAGCAGCTTAGCGGGAGGAGGCTACGAGCAGTACTTC.

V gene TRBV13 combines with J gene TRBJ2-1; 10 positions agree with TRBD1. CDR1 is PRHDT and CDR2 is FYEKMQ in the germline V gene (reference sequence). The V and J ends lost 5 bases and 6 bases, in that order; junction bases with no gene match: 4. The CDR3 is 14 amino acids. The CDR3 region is CASSRTGGGNEQFF. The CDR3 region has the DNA TGTGCCAGCAGCCGGACAGGGGGAGGCAATGAGCAGTTCTTC. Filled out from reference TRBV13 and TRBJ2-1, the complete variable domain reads AAGVIQSPRHLIKEKRETATLKCYPIPRHDTVYWYQQGPGQDPQFLISFYEKMQSDKGSIPDRFSAQQFSDYHSELNMSSLELGDSALYFCASSRTGGGNEQFFGPGTRLTVL.

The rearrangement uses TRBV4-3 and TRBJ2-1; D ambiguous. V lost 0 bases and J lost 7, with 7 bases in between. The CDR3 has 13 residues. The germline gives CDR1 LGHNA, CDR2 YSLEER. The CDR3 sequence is CASSQDLGNEQFF. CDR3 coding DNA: TGCGCCAGCAGCCAAGATCTCGGTAATGAGCAGTTCTTC.

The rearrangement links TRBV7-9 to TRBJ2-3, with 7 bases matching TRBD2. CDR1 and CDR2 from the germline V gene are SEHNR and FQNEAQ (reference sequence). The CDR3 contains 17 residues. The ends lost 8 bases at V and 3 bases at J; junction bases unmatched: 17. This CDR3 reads CASEIQISGWGTDTQYF. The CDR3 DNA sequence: TGTGCCAGCGAAATCCAGATTAGCGGGTGGGGGACAGATACGCAGTATTTT.

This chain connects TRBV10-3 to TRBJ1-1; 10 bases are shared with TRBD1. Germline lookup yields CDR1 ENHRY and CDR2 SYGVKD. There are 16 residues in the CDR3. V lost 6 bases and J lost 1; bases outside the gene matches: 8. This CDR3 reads CAIRSGTGDTNTEAFF. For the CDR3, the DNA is TGTGCCATCAGATCCGGGACAGGGGATACGAACACTGAAGCTTTCTTT.